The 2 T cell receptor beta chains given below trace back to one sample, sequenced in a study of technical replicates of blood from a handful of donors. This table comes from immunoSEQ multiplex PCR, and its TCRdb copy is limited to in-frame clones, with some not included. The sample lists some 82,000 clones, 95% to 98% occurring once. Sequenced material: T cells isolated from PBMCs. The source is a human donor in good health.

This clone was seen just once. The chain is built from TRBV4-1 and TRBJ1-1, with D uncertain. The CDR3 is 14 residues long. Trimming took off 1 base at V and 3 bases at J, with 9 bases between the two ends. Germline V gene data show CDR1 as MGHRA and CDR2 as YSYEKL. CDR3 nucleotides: TGCGCCAGCAGCCAAGGGCAAGCGTACACTGAAGCTTTCTTT. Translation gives CASSQGQAYTEAFF.

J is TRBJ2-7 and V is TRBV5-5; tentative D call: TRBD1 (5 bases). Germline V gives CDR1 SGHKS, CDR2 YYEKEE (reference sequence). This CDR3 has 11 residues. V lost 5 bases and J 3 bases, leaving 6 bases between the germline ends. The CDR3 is CASSDSYEQYF. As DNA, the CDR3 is TGTGCCAGCAGTGACAGCTACGAGCAGTACTTC.